The 32 T cell receptor beta chains reported below all come from one sample, sequenced in a study of shared clonotypes between healthy human individuals. Clones were read by immunoSEQ multiplex PCR, and TCRdb kept only the in-frame ones, dropping some. Of about 2.2 million clones in the sample, about 93% were seen once. Naive CD8 populations comprised CD45RO-negative cells positively selected for CCR7, excluding terminally differentiated effector memory CD45RA+ cells. Input material: naive CD8+ T cells from PBMCs. Receptor source: a man aged 18 to 29 in good health. Some clones in this sample may be carry-over from other donors' samples.

With respect to this clone: Other DNA sequences from this sample encode an identical CDR3 as well. The rearrangement links TRBV27 to TRBJ2-2, with D unclear. V was clipped by 2 bases and J by 2 bases, with 3 bases between them. This CDR3 comprises 13 residues. The germline V gene has CDR1 MNHEY and CDR2 SMNVEV (reference sequence). In DNA form, the CDR3 reads TGTGCCAGCAGTTTACGAAACACCGGGGAGCTGTTTTTT. Amino acids: CASSLRNTGELFF.

V is TRBV7-2 and J is TRBJ1-2; D not resolved. This CDR3 contains 13 residues. V was trimmed by 3 bases and J by 10 bases, leaving 15 bases between them. In germline, CDR1 is SGHTA, CDR2 FQGNSA. The CDR3 spells CASSFGGVLVYTF. Written as DNA, the CDR3 is TGTGCCAGCAGCTTTGGAGGCGTTCTTGTCTACACCTTC.

The chain recombines TRBV4-2 with TRBJ2-5, with D tentatively TRBD2 (6 bases). Germline CDR1 is LGHNA and CDR2 is YNFKEQ. The CDR3 has 16 amino acids. Trimming took 3 bases from V and 4 from J, leaving 18 bases between them. This CDR3 is CASSQDGTVRGETQYF. For the CDR3, the DNA is TGTGCCAGCAGCCAGGACGGGACTGTGCGCGGAGAGACCCAGTACTTC.

The rearrangement joins TRBV7-9 to TRBJ2-1; TRBD2 aligns across 10 bases. This CDR3 has 18 amino acids. The germline gives CDR1 SEHNR, CDR2 FQNEAQ (reference sequence). The J segment lost 10 bases and the V segment lost 5 bases, leaving 20 bases of the junction unmatched. CDR3 DNA: TGTGCCAGCAGCCCTCTTGGGAGCGCTAGCGGGGGTGGCGGCGAGCAGTTCTTC. This codes for CASSPLGSASGGGGEQFF.

This chain's CDR3 is CASSSGQDLETQYF. CDR3 nucleotides: TGTGCCAGCAGTTCGGGACAGGATTTGGAGACCCAGTACTTC. The chain combines TRBV27 with TRBJ2-5, with 8 bases matching TRBD1. The CDR3 covers 14 residues. The germline V gene encodes CDR1 MNHEY and CDR2 SMNVEV (reference sequence). J gave up 5 bases and V 4 bases, and 6 bases lay outside the gene matches.

The chain joins TRBV6-6 to TRBJ2-1; a weak D match, TRBD1 (6 bases). This CDR3 spans 15 amino acids. Germline V gene sequence: CDR1 MNHNY, CDR2 SVGAGI (reference sequence). V gave up 6 bases and J gave up 4 bases, with 16 bases separating them. CDR3 bases: TGTGCCAGCAGCCCCAGACAGGCCGAATACAATGAGCAGTTCTTC. Translated: CASSPRQAEYNEQFF.

The chain recombines TRBV7-9 with TRBJ1-3; D gene uncertain. Trimming took 3 bases from V and 0 from J, leaving 18 bases between them. From germline, CDR1 is SEHNR and CDR2 FQNEAQ (reference sequence). This CDR3 is 18 amino acids long. DNA for the CDR3: TGTGCCAGCAGCTTGCCCCGTAAGACACCACTCTCTGGAAACACCATATATTTT. Translated: CASSLPRKTPLSGNTIYF.

The chain combines TRBV7-2 with TRBJ2-2; D not resolved. This CDR3 is built from 14 residues. Germline CDR1 is SGHTA and CDR2 is FQGNSA. Trimming took off 4 bases at V and 7 bases at J, with 13 bases between the two ends. The CDR3: CASSSVLMGGELFF. The CDR3 DNA reads TGTGCCAGCAGCTCAGTCCTGATGGGCGGGGAGCTGTTTTTT.

The chain recombines TRBV28 with TRBJ2-7; D might be TRBD1 or TRBD2, each matching 5 bases. Deletions cut 7 bases from V and 7 bases from J, with 23 bases between. The germline CDR1 and CDR2 sequences are MDHEN and SYDVKM. The CDR3 has 15 residues. This CDR3 is CASTPQGRTLREQYF. CDR3 coding DNA: TGTGCCAGCACCCCCCAGGGCAGGACTCTCAGAGAGCAGTACTTC.

The CDR3 DNA reads TGTGCCAGCATCAAGCGGGAACCGGGACTAGCGGGAAATGAGCAGTTCTTC. Protein product: CASIKREPGLAGNEQFF. The chain couples TRBV27 to TRBJ2-1; 13 positions agree with TRBD2. With V trimmed by 7 bases and J by 7 bases, 13 bases remained unmatched. The CDR3 runs 17 residues. Germline lookup yields CDR1 MNHEY and CDR2 SMNVEV (reference sequence).

V and J are TRBV4-2 and TRBJ2-1; D is perhaps TRBD2 (6 bases). Trimming left V 3 bases short and J 7 bases short, with 16 bases between. CDR1 is LGHNA, CDR2 YNFKEQ, per germline. This CDR3 is built from 15 residues. The CDR3 DNA sequence: TGTGCCAGCAGCCAGCCGGACCGTGGGGGGAATGAGCAGTTCTTC. Encoded protein: CASSQPDRGGNEQFF.

Comment on this clone: Additional DNA sequences in this sample encode the identical CDR3. J is TRBJ2-7 and V is TRBV28; D not certain. This CDR3 has 11 residues. V shed 4 bases and J shed 6 bases, with 7 bases lying between them. The V gene's germline CDR1 is MDHEN and CDR2 SYDVKM. The CDR3 DNA is TGTGCCAGCAGTTCTGGGCTCGAGCAGTACTTC. Translation gives CASSSGLEQYF.

The V call is TRBV4-1, the J call TRBJ1-2, with D uncertain. The CDR3 covers 15 residues. Per the germline V gene, CDR1 is MGHRA and CDR2 is YSYEKL. The V end was cut by 1 base, the J end by 0 bases, with 9 bases between. This chain's CDR3 is CASSQGPRSNYGYTF. CDR3 in DNA: TGCGCCAGCAGCCAAGGACCTCGGTCTAACTATGGCTACACCTTC.

The chain is built from TRBV19 and TRBJ2-5, with a tentative D call TRBD2 (6 bases). In germline, CDR1 is LNHDA, CDR2 SQIVND (reference sequence). CDR3 size: 15 residues. The V and J ends lost 5 bases and 5 bases respectively, with 18 bases between them. The CDR3 DNA reads as TGTGCCAGTAGTTTCGGGACTTTCCGGGGGGAGACCCAGTACTTC. Amino acids: CASSFGTFRGETQYF.

CDR3: CASSLAMAEQFF. Here the CDR3 DNA reads TGCGCCAGCAGCTTGGCCATGGCGGAGCAGTTCTTC. The gene calls are TRBV5-1 and TRBJ2-1; D not resolved. With 0 bases removed from V and 10 bases from J, the gap between germline ends came to 8 bases. CDR1 is SGHRS and CDR2 is YFSETQ in the germline V gene. CDR3 length equals 12 residues.

The J gene is TRBJ2-5, the V gene TRBV7-8; D gene uncertain. The CDR3 sequence is 13 residues long. V lost 1 base and J 5 bases, leaving 8 bases between the germline ends. Germline assignment: CDR1 SGHVS and CDR2 FQNEAQ. The CDR3, as DNA: TGTGCCAGCAGCTTAGAAGGGTCGGAGACCCAGTACTTC. Translated, it gives CASSLEGSETQYF.

The chain couples TRBV11-2 to TRBJ2-7; 7 bases agree with TRBD2. Germline lookup yields CDR1 SGHAT and CDR2 FQNNGV. The CDR3 loop spans 15 amino acids. Trimming at V came to 7 bases and at J to 0 bases, leaving 9 bases not matched to a gene. The CDR3 nucleotides are TGTGCCAGCAATCATCCCGGCGGGAGCTCCTACGAGCAGTACTTC. The encoded protein is CASNHPGGSSYEQYF.

Points on this clone: At the DNA level, this CDR3 is encoded by other sequences in the same sample as well. This chain uses TRBV2 with TRBJ1-5; 8 bases are a match to TRBD1. This CDR3 has 14 amino acids. The ends lost 6 bases at V and 2 bases at J; junction bases unmatched: 3. Per germline, CDR1 SNHLY and CDR2 FYNNEI. DNA for the CDR3: TGTGCCAGCAGAGGACAGGGTCGCAATCAGCCCCAGCATTTT. It codes for CASRGQGRNQPQHF. The entire variable domain, with the rest obtained from reference TRBV2 and TRBJ1-5, is as follows: EPEVTQTPSHQVTQMGQEVILRCVPISNHLYFYWYRQILGQKVEFLVSFYNNEISEKSEIFDDQFSVERPDGSNFTLKIRSTKLEDSAMYFCASRGQGRNQPQHFGDGTRLSIL.

Of note for this clone: The junction does not match germline at one end; this may be a read error. CDR3 DNA sequence: TGTGCGAGCAGCAGTGACGAAACCGGGGAGCTGTTTTTT. Translated: CASSSDETGELFF. The V and J genes are TRBV6-1 and TRBJ2-2; D call uncertain. Per germline, CDR1 MNHNS and CDR2 SASEGT. The CDR3 runs to 13 residues.

The rearrangement links TRBV15 to TRBJ1-5; TRBD1 matches 8 bases. Germline CDR1 is LNHNV and CDR2 is YYDKDF (reference sequence). The CDR3 consists of 13 residues. V dropped 7 bases and J dropped 4; count of bases not matched to a gene: 3. In DNA form, the CDR3 reads TGTGCCACCATGGACAGGGATAATCAGCCCCAGCATTTT. It is translated as CATMDRDNQPQHF.

The chain uses TRBV27 and TRBJ2-7; possible D gene TRBD1, 6 bases. V lost 2 bases, J lost 3 bases, and 14 bases lay in between. CDR3 size: 15 residues. Germline V gene data show CDR1 as MNHEY and CDR2 as SMNVEV (reference sequence). The CDR3 sequence is CASSLQGILGYEQYF. The CDR3 bases are TGTGCCAGCAGTTTACAGGGGATTCTAGGCTACGAGCAGTACTTC.

Remarks on this clone: The identical CDR3 is also encoded by other nucleotide sequences in the sample. The chain has TRBV7-9 and TRBJ1-1; tentatively, D is TRBD1 (5 bases). The V and J ends lost 2 bases and 5 bases respectively, with 9 bases between them. The CDR3 runs 13 residues. Germline CDR1 SEHNR, CDR2 FQNEAQ (reference sequence). CDR3 residues: CASSLNGGTEAFF. CDR3 DNA: TGTGCCAGCAGCTTAAACGGGGGAACTGAAGCTTTCTTT.

The J gene is TRBJ1-1, the V gene TRBV2, with no clear D. The CDR3 sequence is 15 residues long. The germline V gene encodes CDR1 SNHLY and CDR2 FYNNEI. With 2 bases removed from V and 0 bases from J, the gap between germline ends came to 10 bases. The CDR3 is CASSESVQLNTEAFF. CDR3 in DNA: TGTGCCAGCAGTGAATCGGTACAACTGAACACTGAAGCTTTCTTT.

J is TRBJ1-4 and V is TRBV27; 9 bases align to TRBD1. Germline values: CDR1 MNHEY, CDR2 SMNVEV (reference sequence). This CDR3 is built from 16 residues. V lost 5 bases and J lost 7; bases outside the gene matches: 11. The chain's CDR3 is CASSPLPGQGREKLFF. DNA for the CDR3: TGTGCCAGCAGTCCCCTCCCGGGACAGGGTCGTGAAAAACTGTTTTTT.

Comments on this clone: Additional DNA sequences in this sample encode the identical CDR3. The chain combines TRBV5-1 with TRBJ2-7; tentatively, D is TRBD2 (5 bases). Trimming stripped 0 bases from V and 7 bases from J, with 8 bases between. CDR1 and CDR2 (germline): SGHRS, YFSETQ. This CDR3 comprises 12 residues. CDR3 in DNA: TGCGCCAGCAGCTTGGTACCGGGGGAGCAGTACTTC. Encoded protein: CASSLVPGEQYF. Variable domain in full (rest from reference TRBV5-1 and TRBJ2-7): KAGVTQTPRYLIKTRGQQVTLSCSPISGHRSVSWYQQTPGQGLQFLFEYFSETQRNKGNFPGRFSGRQFSNSRSEMNVSTLELGDSALYLCASSLVPGEQYFGPGTRLTVT.

This chain uses TRBV7-9 with TRBJ1-2; no clear D. CDR1 and CDR2 (germline): SEHNR, FQNEAQ (reference sequence). The CDR3 covers 16 residues. V was clipped by 4 bases and J by 3 bases, with 18 bases between them. The CDR3 sequence is CASSSGARVPYYGYTF. The DNA for the CDR3 is TGTGCCAGCAGCTCCGGTGCAAGGGTCCCTTACTATGGCTACACCTTC.

The V gene is TRBV4-2, the J gene TRBJ1-1; D perhaps matches TRBD1 (6 bases). The V end lost 5 bases, the J end lost 5 bases, and 12 bases lay between the germline ends. The CDR3 has 13 residues. Looked up from germline, CDR1 is LGHNA and CDR2 is YNFKEQ. The CDR3 nucleotides are TGTGCCAGCAGCGCTCAGGGGAAAACTGAAGCTTTCTTT. Residues: CASSAQGKTEAFF.

This chain connects TRBV18 to TRBJ2-4, with a weak D call TRBD2 (6 bases). The ends were cut back, 2 bases at V and 0 bases at J, with 14 bases in the middle. The germline V gene encodes CDR1 KGHSH and CDR2 LQKENI. The CDR3 totals 17 residues. Written as DNA, the CDR3 is TGTGCCAGCTCACCAGGTTCGCGGGGCCTAGCCAAAAACATTCAGTACTTC. Translation: CASSPGSRGLAKNIQYF.

This clone is a singleton in its sample. J is TRBJ2-7 and V is TRBV9; unclear D gene. The CDR3 has 13 residues. Germline V gene sequence: CDR1 SGDLS, CDR2 YYNGEE. V dropped 4 bases and J dropped 3 bases, with 11 bases sitting between them. The CDR3 DNA sequence: TGTGCCAGCAGCCCTCGATGGGACTACGAGCAGTACTTC. This codes for CASSPRWDYEQYF.

The chain has TRBV30 and TRBJ2-3; 10 nucleotides align to TRBD2. Trimming took 2 bases from V and 7 from J; bases not matched to a gene: 12. CDR1 GTSNPN and CDR2 SVGIG come from the germline V gene (reference sequence). This CDR3 contains 16 residues. CDR3 sequence reads: CAWSPARGSGGNTQYF. CDR3 bases: TGTGCCTGGAGTCCGGCGCGTGGTAGCGGGGGGAATACGCAGTATTTT.

The chain combines TRBV4-1 with TRBJ2-7, with D unclear. Germline V lookup: CDR1 MGHRA, CDR2 YSYEKL. Deletions cut 2 bases from V and 2 bases from J, with 13 bases between. CDR3 size: 15 residues. In DNA, the CDR3 is TGCGCCAGCAGCCAAAGAATCAGCCCGGCCTACGAGCAGTACTTC. Translation: CASSQRISPAYEQYF.

The gene calls are TRBV10-1 and TRBJ2-2; 9 positions match TRBD2. Germline lookup yields CDR1 WNHNN and CDR2 SYGVQD (reference sequence). The V gene end was trimmed by 3 bases and the J gene end by 0 bases; junction bases not matched to a gene: 2. The CDR3 has 16 residues. CDR3 coding DNA: TGCGCCAGCAGTGACATAGCGGGGGCGAACACCGGGGAGCTGTTTTTT. Translating it yields CASSDIAGANTGELFF.